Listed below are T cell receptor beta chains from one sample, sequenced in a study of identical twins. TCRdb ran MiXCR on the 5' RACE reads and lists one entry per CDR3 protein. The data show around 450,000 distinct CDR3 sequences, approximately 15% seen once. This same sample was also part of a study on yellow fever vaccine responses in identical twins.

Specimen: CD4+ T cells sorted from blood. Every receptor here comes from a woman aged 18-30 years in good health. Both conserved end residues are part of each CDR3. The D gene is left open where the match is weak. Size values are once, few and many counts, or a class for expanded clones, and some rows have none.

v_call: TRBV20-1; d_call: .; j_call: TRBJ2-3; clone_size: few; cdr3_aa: CSANAGRRARDTQYF; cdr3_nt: TGCAGTGCTAACGCAGGACGGAGGGCCAGAGATACGCAGTATTTT
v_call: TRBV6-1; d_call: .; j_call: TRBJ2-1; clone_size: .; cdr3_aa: CASSQARTGPPFEQFF; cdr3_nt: TGTGCCAGCAGCCAGGCAAGGACGGGACCACCCTTCGAGCAGTTCTTC
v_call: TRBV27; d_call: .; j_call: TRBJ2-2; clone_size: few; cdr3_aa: CASIPGKNTGELFF; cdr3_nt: TGTGCCAGCATCCCGGGCAAGAACACCGGGGAGCTGTTTTTT
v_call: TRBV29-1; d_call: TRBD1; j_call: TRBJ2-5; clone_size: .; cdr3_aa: CSGDRVGETQYF; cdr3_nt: TGCAGCGGTGACAGGGTTGGAGAGACCCAGTACTTC
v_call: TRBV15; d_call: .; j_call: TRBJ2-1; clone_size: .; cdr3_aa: CATSRDSGSNEQFF; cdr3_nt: TGTGCCACCAGCAGAGATTCGGGGTCCAATGAGCAGTTCTTC
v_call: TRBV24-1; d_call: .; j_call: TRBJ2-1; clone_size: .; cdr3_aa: CATSDSTATGSSSYNEQFF; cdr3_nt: TGTGCCACCAGTGATTCGACAGCGACCGGCTCCAGCTCCTACAATGAGCAGTTCTTC
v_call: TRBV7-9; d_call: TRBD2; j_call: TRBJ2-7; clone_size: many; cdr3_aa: CASSRGVYEQYF; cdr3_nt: TGTGCCAGCAGCCGGGGGGTCTACGAGCAGTACTTC
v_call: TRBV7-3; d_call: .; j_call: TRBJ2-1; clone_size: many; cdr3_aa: CASSLGLYNEQFF; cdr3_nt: TGTGCCAGCAGCTTGGGACTCTACAATGAGCAGTTCTTC
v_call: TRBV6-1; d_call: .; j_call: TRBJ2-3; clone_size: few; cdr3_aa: CASSEQGGGADTQYF; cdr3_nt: TGTGCCAGCAGCGAACAGGGTGGCGGTGCAGATACGCAGTATTTT
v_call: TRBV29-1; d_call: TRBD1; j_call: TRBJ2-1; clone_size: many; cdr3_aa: CSVDGQGALPNEQFF; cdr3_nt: TGCAGCGTGGACGGACAGGGGGCTCTACCCAATGAGCAGTTCTTC
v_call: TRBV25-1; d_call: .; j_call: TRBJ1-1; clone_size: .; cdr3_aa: CASSDDRGHGPMNTEAFF; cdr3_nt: TGTGCCAGCAGTGATGACCGGGGGCATGGTCCCATGAACACTGAAGCTTTCTTT
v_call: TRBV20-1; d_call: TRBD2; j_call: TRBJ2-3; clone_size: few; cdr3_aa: CSASKAASGGGDTQYF; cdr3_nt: TGCAGTGCTAGTAAGGCGGCTAGCGGGGGGGGAGATACGCAGTATTTT
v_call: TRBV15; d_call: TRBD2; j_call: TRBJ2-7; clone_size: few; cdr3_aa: CATSREKSGMARYEQYF; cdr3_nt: TGTGCCACCAGCAGAGAAAAAAGCGGGATGGCTCGGTACGAGCAGTACTTC
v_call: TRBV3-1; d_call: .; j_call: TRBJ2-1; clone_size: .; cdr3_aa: CASSQVQGRHNEQFF; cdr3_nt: TGTGCCAGCAGCCAAGTCCAGGGACGCCACAATGAGCAGTTCTTC
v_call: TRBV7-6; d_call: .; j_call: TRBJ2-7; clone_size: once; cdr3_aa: CASSLETDDRQYF; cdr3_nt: TGTGCCAGCAGCTTAGAGACAGATGACCGGCAGTACTTC
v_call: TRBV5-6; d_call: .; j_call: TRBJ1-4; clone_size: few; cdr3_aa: CASSLGSHRNEKLFF; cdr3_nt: TGTGCCAGCAGCTTAGGTTCTCACAGGAATGAAAAACTGTTTTTT
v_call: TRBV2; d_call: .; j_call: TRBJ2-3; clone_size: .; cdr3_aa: CASGEDQTDTQYF; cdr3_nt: TGTGCCAGCGGCGAGGATCAGACAGATACGCAGTATTTT
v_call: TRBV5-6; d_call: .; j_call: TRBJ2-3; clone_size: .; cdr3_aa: CASSLRVRDTQYF; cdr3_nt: TGTGCCAGCAGCTTGAGGGTCCGGGATACGCAGTATTTT
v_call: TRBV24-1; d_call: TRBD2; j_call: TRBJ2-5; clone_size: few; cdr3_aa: CATSGGGIETQYF; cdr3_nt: TGTGCCACCAGTGGGGGGGGGATCGAGACCCAGTACTTC
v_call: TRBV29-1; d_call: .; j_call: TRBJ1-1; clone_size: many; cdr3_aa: CSVRTGTMYTEAFF; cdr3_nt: TGCAGCGTTCGAACCGGGACTATGTACACTGAAGCTTTCTTT
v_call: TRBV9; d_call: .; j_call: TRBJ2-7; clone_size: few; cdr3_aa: CASSVGSQGYEQYF; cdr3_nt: TGTGCCAGCAGCGTAGGAAGCCAGGGCTACGAGCAGTACTTC
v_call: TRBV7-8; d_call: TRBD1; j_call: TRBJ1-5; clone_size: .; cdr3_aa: CASSRGQGPNQPQHF; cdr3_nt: TGTGCCAGCAGCCGGGGACAGGGACCCAATCAGCCCCAGCATTTT
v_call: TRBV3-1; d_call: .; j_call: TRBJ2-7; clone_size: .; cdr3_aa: CASSPRTDYEQYF; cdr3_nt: TGTGCCAGCAGCCCCAGGACAGACTACGAGCAGTACTTC
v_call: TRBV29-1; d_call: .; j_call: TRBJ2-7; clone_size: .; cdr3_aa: CSAGKDEQYF; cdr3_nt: TGCAGCGCCGGGAAAGACGAGCAGTACTTC